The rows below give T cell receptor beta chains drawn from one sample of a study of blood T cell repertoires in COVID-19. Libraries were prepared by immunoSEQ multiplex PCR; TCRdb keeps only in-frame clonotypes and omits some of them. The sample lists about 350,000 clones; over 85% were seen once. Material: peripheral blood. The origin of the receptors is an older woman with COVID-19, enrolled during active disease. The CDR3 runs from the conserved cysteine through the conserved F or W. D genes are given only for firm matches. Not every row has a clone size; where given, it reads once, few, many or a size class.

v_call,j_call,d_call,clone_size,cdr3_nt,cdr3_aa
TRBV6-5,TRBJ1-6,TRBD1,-,TGTGCCAGCAGTTCCGGGACAGTAAATAATTCACCCCTCCACTTT,CASSSGTVNNSPLHF
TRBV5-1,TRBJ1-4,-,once,TGCGCCAGCAGCGTCGGTCTCGTTAATGAAAAACTGTTTTTT,CASSVGLVNEKLFF
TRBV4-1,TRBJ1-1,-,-,TGCGCCAGCAGCCAAGGCTACGTGAACACTGAAGCTTTCTTT,CASSQGYVNTEAFF
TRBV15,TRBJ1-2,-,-,TGTGCCACCAGCAGAGATCCGACATATGGCTACACCTTC,CATSRDPTYGYTF
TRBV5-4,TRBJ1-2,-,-,TGTGCCAGCAGCTTGCCCCGCTATGGCTACACCTTC,CASSLPRYGYTF
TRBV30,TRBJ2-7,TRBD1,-,TGTGCCTGGTGGGAGGGACAGGGCGCCTACGAGCAGTACTTC,CAWWEGQGAYEQYF
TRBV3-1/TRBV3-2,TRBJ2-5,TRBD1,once,TGTGCCAGCAGCCAAGACCGGACAGGGGGGAAGAAAACCCAGTACTTC,CASSQDRTGGKKTQYF
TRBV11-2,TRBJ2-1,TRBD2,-,TGTGCCAGCAGCGGTAGCGGGGGACAGTTAGGTGAGCAGTTCTTC,CASSGSGGQLGEQFF
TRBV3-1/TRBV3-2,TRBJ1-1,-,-,TGTGCCAGCAGCCAAGTGTTCCTGGGCAGGGGGAACACTGAAGCTTTCTTT,CASSQVFLGRGNTEAFF
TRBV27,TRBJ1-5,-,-,TGTGCCAGCAGCTGGGGCAGCAGCAATCAGCCCCAGCATTTT,CASSWGSSNQPQHF
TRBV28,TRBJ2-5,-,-,TGTGCCAGCACCCCGGGGGTTGAGACCCAGTACTTC,CASTPGVETQYF
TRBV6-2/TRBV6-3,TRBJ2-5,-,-,TGTGCCAGCAGTTACTCGTCCCAAACCCGGGAGACCCAGTACTTC,CASSYSSQTRETQYF
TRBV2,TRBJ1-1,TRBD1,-,TGTGCCAGCAGCCGACAGGGCGGTGAAGCTTTCTTT,CASSRQGGEAFF
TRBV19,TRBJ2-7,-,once,TGTGCCAGTAGTATAGGCAAGGGGCGGGAGCAGTACTTC,CASSIGKGREQYF
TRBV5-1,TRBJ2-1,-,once,TGCGCCAGCGCCATGCAGGGCGCCTCCTACAATGAGCAGTTCTTC,CASAMQGASYNEQFF
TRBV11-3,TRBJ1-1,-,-,TGTGCCAGCAGCATAACCCACGCGACTGAAGCTTTCTTT,CASSITHATEAFF
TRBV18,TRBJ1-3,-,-,TGTGCCAGCTCACCACCGCACGGGGGTAGCGGAAACACCATATATTTT,CASSPPHGGSGNTIYF
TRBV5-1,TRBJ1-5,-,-,TGCGCCAGCAGCTTGGACGGGGATGTCGATCAGCCCCAGCATTTT,CASSLDGDVDQPQHF
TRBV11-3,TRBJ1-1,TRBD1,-,TGTGCCAGCAGCTCTAGGGGGCACACTGAAGCTTTCTTT,CASSSRGHTEAFF
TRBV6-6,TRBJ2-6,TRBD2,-,TGTGCCAGCAGAGCGGGAGGGTCTTCTGGGGCCAACGTCCTGACTTTC,CASRAGGSSGANVLTF
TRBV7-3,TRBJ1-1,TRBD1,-,TGTGCCAGCAGTTCACAGGGGATCGGTGTCACTGAAGCTTTCTTT,CASSSQGIGVTEAFF
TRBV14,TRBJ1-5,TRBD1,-,TGTGCCAGCAGCTTAGACAGGGTTCAGCCCCAGCATTTT,CASSLDRVQPQHF
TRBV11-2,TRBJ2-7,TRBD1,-,TGTGCCAGCAGCTTAGCAGCTGGGACAGGTACCTACGAGCAGTACTTC,CASSLAAGTGTYEQYF
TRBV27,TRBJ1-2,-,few,TGTGCCAGCAGTTTATCGGCGGGGCGATACGAAGGCTACACCTTC,CASSLSAGRYEGYTF
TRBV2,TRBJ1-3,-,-,TGTGCCAGCAGTAGGACGACGGGAGGAAACACCATATATTTT,CASSRTTGGNTIYF
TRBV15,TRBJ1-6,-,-,TGTGCCACCAGCAGAGACAGAATCCATTCACCCCTCCACTTT,CATSRDRIHSPLHF
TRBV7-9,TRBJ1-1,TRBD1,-,TGTGCCAGCAGCTCCTCAGGGGGCACTGAAGCTTTCTTT,CASSSSGGTEAFF
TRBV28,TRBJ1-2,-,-,TGTGCCAGCAGTTTCCAGGGTTACTTCTATGGCTACACCTTC,CASSFQGYFYGYTF
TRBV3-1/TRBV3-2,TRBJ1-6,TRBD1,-,TGTGCCAGCAGCCGGGACAGGGATTCACCCCTCCACTTT,CASSRDRDSPLHF
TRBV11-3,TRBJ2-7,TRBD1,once,TGTGCCAGCACACCTTGGGACAGAGACTACGAGCAGTACTTC,CASTPWDRDYEQYF
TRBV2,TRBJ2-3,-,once,TGTGCCAGCAAGGGGGGAGGGAGAGATACGCAGTATTTT,CASKGGGRDTQYF